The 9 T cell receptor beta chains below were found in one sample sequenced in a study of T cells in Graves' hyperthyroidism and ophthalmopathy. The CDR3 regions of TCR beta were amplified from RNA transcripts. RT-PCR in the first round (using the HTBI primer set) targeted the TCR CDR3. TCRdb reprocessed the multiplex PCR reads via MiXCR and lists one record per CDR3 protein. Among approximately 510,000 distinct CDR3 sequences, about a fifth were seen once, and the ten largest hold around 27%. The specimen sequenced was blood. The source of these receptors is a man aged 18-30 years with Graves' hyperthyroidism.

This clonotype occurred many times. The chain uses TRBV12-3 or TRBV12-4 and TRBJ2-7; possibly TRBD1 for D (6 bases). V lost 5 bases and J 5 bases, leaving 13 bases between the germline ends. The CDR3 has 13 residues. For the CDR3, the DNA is TGTGCCAGCAGTGCCTTGGGGGCCCACGAGCAGTACTTC. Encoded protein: CASSALGAHEQYF.

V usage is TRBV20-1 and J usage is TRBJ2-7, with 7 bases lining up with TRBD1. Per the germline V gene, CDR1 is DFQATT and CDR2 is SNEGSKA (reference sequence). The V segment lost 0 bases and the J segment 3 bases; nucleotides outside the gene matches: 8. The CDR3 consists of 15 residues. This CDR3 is CSARERQGLHYEQYF. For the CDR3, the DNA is TGCAGTGCTAGAGAACGACAGGGTCTTCACTACGAGCAGTACTTC.

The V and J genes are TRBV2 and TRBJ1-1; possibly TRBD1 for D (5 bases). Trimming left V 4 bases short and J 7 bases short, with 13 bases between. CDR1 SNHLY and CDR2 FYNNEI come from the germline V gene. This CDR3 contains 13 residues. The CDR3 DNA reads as TGTGCCAGCAGTGTAGAACAGGAGCTTGAAGCTTTCTTT. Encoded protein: CASSVEQELEAFF.

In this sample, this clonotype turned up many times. In DNA form, the CDR3 reads TGTGCCAGCAAACCTGTAGGGAACCCCTACGAGCAGTACTTC. Residues: CASKPVGNPYEQYF. The V gene is TRBV6-5, the J gene TRBJ2-7; D not resolved. The germline V gene encodes CDR1 MNHEY and CDR2 SVGAGI. The germline V and J ends were trimmed by 7 bases and 2 bases, with 15 bases remaining between them. The CDR3 runs to 14 residues.

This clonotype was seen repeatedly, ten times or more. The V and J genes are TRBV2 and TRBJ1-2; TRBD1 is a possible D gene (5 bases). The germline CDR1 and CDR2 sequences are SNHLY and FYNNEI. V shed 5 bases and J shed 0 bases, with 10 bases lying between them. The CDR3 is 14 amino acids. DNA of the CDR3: TGTGCCAGCAGTCCCCCGACAGCTAACTATGGCTACACCTTC. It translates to CASSPPTANYGYTF.

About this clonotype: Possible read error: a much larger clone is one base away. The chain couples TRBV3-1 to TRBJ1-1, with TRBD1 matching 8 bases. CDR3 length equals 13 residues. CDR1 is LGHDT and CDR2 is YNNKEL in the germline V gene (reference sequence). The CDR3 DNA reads TGTGCCAGCAGCTCTCGAGGGACCCAGGGGGCTTGCTTT. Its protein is CASSSRGTQGACF.

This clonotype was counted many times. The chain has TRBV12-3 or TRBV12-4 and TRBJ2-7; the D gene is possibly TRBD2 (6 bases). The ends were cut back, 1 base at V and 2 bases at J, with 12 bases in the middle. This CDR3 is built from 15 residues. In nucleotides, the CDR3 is TGTGCCAGCAGTTTAGTCGGGCGGGGCGCCTACGAGCAGTACTTC. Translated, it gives CASSLVGRGAYEQYF.

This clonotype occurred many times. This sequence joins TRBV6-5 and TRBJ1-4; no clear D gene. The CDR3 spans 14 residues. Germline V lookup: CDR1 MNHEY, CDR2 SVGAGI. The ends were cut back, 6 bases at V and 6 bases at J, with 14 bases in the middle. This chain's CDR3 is CASRPGEGYEKLFF. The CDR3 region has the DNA TGTGCCAGCAGACCCGGTGAGGGTTATGAAAAACTGTTTTTT.

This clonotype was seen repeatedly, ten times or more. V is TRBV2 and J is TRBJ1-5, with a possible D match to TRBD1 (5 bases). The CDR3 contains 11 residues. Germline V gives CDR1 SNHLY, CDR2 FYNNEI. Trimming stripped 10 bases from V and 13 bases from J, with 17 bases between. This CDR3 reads CATRGESGQHF. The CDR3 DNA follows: TGTGCCACCCGAGGGGAGTCGGGTCAGCATTTT. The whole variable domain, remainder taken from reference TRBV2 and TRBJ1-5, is EPEVTQTPSHQVTQMGQEVILRCVPISNHLYFYWYRQILGQKVEFLVSFYNNEISEKSEIFDDQFSVERPDGSNFTLKIRSTKLEDSAMYFCATRGESGQHFGDGTRLSIL.